Below, 7 T cell receptor beta chains from the same sample are listed, as sequenced in a study of blood T cell repertoires in COVID-19. TCRdb's copy holds only in-frame clones and misses some; the assay was immunoSEQ multiplex PCR. The sample yields more than 40,000 clones, around 86% seen once. The specimen sequenced was PBMCs or T cells enriched from blood (not recorded which). Every receptor here comes from a woman in her forties or fifties who had recovered from COVID-19.

CDR3 protein: CASSYFVAPLNTEAFF. The CDR3 DNA reads TGTGCCAGCAGTTACTTTGTAGCCCCCCTGAACACTGAAGCTTTCTTT. This chain uses TRBV6-6 with TRBJ1-1; D gene ambiguous. The CDR3 extends over 16 amino acids. CDR1 and CDR2 (germline): MNHNY, SVGAGI (reference sequence). V lost 1 base to trimming and J lost 0 bases, with 12 bases between them.

This rearrangement joins TRBV12-3 or TRBV12-4 to TRBJ1-1, with 8 nucleotides matching TRBD1. The CDR3 sequence is 12 residues long. V was clipped by 6 bases and J by 4 bases; unmatched bases: 1. The CDR3 DNA is TGTGCCAGCAGCACAGGGGGCACTGAAGCTTTCTTT. Amino acids: CASSTGGTEAFF.

V is TRBV28 and J is TRBJ2-5; maybe TRBD2 (5 bases). Trimming took off 8 bases at V and 5 bases at J, with 18 bases between the two ends. The CDR3 is 14 residues long. The germline gives CDR1 MDHEN, CDR2 SYDVKM. CDR3 sequence reads: CASGFAGPRETQYF. In DNA, the CDR3 is TGTGCCAGCGGCTTTGCGGGTCCGAGGGAGACCCAGTACTTC.

This chain uses TRBV2 with TRBJ2-1; 7 bases are a match to TRBD2. Germline CDR1 is SNHLY and CDR2 is FYNNEI. The V gene end was trimmed by 6 bases and the J gene end by 5 bases; junction bases not matched to a gene: 4. The CDR3 extends over 13 amino acids. The CDR3 reads CASRGEGHNEQFF. In DNA form, the CDR3 reads TGTGCCAGCAGGGGGGAGGGACACAATGAGCAGTTCTTC.

The gene calls are TRBV5-1 and TRBJ1-1; 7 nucleotides line up with TRBD1. The germline CDR1 and CDR2 sequences are SGHRS and YFSETQ. V lost 1 base to trimming and J lost 0 bases; unmatched junction nucleotides: 6. This CDR3 spans 16 amino acids. CDR3 DNA: TGCGCCAGCAGCTTGACGGCAGGGGGGATGAACACTGAAGCTTTCTTT. Translating gives CASSLTAGGMNTEAFF.

J is TRBJ1-4 and V is TRBV6-5; maybe TRBD1 (5 bases). V lost 6 bases and J 4 bases, leaving 15 bases between the germline ends. Germline-derived CDR1 and CDR2 are MNHEY and SVGAGI. CDR3 length equals 15 residues. The CDR3 is CASRPATGFNEKLFF. The CDR3 nucleotides read TGTGCCAGCAGGCCCGCAACAGGATTTAATGAAAAACTGTTTTTT.

This clone was recorded only once. V and J are TRBV18 and TRBJ1-3, with 8 bases identical to TRBD1. This CDR3 is 14 amino acids long. Germline V gene sequence: CDR1 KGHSH, CDR2 LQKENI. Trimming cost V 6 bases and J 2 bases; bases outside gene matches: 3. The CDR3 sequence: CASSPDRAGNTIYF. The CDR3 coding sequence is TGTGCCAGCTCGCCGGACAGGGCTGGAAACACCATATATTTT.